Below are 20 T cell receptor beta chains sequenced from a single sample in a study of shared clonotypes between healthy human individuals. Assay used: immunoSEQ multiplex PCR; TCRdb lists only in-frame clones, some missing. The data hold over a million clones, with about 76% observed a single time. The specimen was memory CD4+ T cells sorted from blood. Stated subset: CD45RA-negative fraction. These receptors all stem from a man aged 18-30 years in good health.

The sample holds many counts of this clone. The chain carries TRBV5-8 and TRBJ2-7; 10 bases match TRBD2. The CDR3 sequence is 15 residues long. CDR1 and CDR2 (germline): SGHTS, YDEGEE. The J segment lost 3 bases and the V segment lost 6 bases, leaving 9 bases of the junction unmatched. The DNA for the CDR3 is TGTGCCAGCACGCGCGGGGCTAGCGGGGGCTACGAGCAGTACTTC. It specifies CASTRGASGGYEQYF.

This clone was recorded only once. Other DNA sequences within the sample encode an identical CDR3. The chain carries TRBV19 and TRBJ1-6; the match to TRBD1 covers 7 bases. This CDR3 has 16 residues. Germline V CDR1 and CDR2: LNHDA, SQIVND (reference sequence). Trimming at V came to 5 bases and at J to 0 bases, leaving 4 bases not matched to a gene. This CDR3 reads CASSPDRSSYNSPLHF. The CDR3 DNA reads TGTGCCAGTAGTCCGGACAGGAGCTCCTATAATTCACCCCTCCACTTT.

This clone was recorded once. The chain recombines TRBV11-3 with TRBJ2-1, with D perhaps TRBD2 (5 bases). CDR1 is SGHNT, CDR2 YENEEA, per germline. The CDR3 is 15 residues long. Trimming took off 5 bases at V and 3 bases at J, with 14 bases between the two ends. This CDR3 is CASSAGGEGYNEQFF. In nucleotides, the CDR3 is TGTGCCAGCAGCGCAGGTGGTGAGGGCTACAATGAGCAGTTCTTC.

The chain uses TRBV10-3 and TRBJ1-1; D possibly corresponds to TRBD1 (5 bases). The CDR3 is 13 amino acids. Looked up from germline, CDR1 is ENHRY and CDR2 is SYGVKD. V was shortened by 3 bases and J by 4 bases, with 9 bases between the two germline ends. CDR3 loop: CAISDGDGTEAFF. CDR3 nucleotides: TGTGCCATCAGTGACGGGGACGGCACTGAAGCTTTCTTT.

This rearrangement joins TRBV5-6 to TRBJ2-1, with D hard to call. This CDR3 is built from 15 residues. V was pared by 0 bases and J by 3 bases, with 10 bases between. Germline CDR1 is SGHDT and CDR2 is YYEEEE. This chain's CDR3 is CASSLEVSFYNEQFF. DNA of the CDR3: TGTGCCAGCAGCTTGGAGGTTAGTTTCTACAATGAGCAGTTCTTC.

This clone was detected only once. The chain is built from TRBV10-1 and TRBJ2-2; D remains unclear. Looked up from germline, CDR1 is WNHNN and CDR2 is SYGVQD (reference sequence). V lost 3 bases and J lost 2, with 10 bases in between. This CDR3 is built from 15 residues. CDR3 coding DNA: TGCGCCAGCAGTGACAGTGGCGGAAACACCGGGGAGCTGTTTTTT. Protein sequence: CASSDSGGNTGELFF.

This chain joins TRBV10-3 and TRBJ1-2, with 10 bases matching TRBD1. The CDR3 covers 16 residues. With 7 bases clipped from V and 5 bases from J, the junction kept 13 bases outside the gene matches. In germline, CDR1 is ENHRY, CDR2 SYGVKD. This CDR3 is CAITHPWGQGNYGYTF. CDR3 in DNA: TGTGCCATCACCCATCCTTGGGGACAGGGGAATTATGGCTACACCTTC.

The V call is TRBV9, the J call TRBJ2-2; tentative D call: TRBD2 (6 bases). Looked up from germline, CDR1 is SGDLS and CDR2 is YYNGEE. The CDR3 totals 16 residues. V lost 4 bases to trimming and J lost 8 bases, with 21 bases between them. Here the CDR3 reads CASSPGGLFGGGELFF. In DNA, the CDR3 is TGTGCCAGCAGCCCCGGAGGACTCTTCGGAGGGGGGGAGCTGTTTTTT.

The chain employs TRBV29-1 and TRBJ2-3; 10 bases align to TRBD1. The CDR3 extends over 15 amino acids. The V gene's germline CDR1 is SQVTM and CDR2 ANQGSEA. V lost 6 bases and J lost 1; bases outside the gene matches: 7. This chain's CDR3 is CSVDRQGAGTDTQYF. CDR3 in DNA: TGCAGCGTCGATCGACAGGGGGCCGGCACAGATACGCAGTATTTT.

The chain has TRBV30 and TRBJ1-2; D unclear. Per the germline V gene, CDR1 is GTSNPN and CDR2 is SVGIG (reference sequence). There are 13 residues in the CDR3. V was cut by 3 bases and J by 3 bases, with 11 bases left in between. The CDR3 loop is CAWSQRADYGYTF. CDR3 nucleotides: TGTGCCTGGAGCCAGAGGGCGGACTATGGCTACACCTTC.

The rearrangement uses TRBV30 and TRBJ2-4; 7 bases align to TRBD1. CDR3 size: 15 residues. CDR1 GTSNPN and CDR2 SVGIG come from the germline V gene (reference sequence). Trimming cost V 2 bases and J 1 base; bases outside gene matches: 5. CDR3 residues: CAWSSIRGAKNIQYF. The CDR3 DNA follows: TGTGCCTGGAGTAGTATCAGGGGGGCCAAAAACATTCAGTACTTC. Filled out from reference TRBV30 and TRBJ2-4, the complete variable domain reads SQTIHQWPATLVQPVGSPLSLECTVEGTSNPNLYWYRQAAGRGLQLLFYSVGIGQISSEVPQNLSASRPQDRQFILSSKKLLLSDSGFYLCAWSSIRGAKNIQYFGAGTRLSVL.

As DNA, the CDR3 is TGTGCCAGCAGCGCGCTAGAAGTCGTCGGAAACACCATATATTTT. Amino acid sequence: CASSALEVVGNTIYF. V is TRBV9 and J is TRBJ1-3; D unresolved. Germline lookup yields CDR1 SGDLS and CDR2 YYNGEE. V lost 3 bases, J lost 4 bases, and 14 bases lay in between. The CDR3 is made up of 15 amino acids.

The CDR3 DNA reads as TGCGCCAGCAGCGCTGGGACAGACGCGAACACCGGGGAGCTGTTTTTT. Translating it yields CASSAGTDANTGELFF. The V and J genes are TRBV5-1 and TRBJ2-2, with TRBD1 matching over 7 bases. The germline CDR1 and CDR2 sequences are SGHRS and YFSETQ. The junction had 6 bases not matched to a gene; V was cut back by 4 bases and J by 0 bases. CDR3 length equals 16 residues. Drawing the rest from reference TRBV5-1 and TRBJ2-2, the complete variable domain is KAGVTQTPRYLIKTRGQQVTLSCSPISGHRSVSWYQQTPGQGLQFLFEYFSETQRNKGNFPGRFSGRQFSNSRSEMNVSTLELGDSALYLCASSAGTDANTGELFFGEGSRLTVL.

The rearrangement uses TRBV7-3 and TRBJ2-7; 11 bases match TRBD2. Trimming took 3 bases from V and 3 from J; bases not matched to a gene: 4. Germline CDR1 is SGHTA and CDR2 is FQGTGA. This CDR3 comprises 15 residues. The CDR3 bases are TGTGCCAGCAGCTTGACTAGCGGGGCCCTCTACGAGCAGTACTTC. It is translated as CASSLTSGALYEQYF. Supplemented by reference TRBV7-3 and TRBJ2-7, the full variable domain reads GAGVSQTPSNKVTEKGKYVELRCDPISGHTALYWYRQSLGQGPEFLIYFQGTGAADDSGLPNDRFFAVRPEGSVSTLKIQRTERGDSAVYLCASSLTSGALYEQYFGPGTRLTVT.

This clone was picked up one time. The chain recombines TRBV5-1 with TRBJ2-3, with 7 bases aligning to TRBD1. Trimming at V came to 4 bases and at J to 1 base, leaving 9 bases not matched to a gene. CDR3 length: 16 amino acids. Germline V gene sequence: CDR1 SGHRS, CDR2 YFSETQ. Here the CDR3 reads CASSHQQGLGTDTQYF. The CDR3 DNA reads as TGCGCCAGCAGCCATCAACAGGGGTTGGGCACAGATACGCAGTATTTT.

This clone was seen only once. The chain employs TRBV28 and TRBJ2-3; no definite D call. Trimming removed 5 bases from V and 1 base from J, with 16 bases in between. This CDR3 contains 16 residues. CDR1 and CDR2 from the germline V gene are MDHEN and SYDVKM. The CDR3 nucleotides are TGTGCCAGCAGTAGCCGTAAGGAGTTAGGCACAGATACGCAGTATTTT. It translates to CASSSRKELGTDTQYF.

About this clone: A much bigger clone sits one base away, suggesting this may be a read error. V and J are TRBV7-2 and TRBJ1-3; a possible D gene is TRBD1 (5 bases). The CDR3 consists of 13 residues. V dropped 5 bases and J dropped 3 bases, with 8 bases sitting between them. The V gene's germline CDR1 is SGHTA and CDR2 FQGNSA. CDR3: CASSDTGGNTIYF. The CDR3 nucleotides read TGTGCCAGCAGCGACACAGGTGGAAACACCATATATTTT.

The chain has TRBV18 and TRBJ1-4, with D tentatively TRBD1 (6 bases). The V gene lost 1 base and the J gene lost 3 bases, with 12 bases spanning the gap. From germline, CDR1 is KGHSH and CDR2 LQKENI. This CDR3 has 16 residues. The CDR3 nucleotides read TGTGCCAGCTCACCACAAGGGGGGGCGTCTAATGAAAAACTGTTTTTT. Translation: CASSPQGGASNEKLFF.

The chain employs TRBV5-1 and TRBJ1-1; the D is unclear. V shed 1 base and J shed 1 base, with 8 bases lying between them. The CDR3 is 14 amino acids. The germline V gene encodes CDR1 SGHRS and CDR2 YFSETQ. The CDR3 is CASSLIGPNTEAFF. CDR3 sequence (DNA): TGCGCCAGCAGCTTGATAGGGCCGAACACTGAAGCTTTCTTT.

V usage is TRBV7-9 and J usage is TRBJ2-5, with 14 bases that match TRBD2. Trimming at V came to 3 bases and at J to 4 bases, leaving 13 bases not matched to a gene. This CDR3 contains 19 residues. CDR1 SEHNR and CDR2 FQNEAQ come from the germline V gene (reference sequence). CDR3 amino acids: CASSLKSKTSGRATETQYF. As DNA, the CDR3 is TGTGCCAGCAGCTTGAAATCTAAGACTAGCGGGAGGGCAACAGAGACCCAGTACTTC.